This T cell receptor (beta chain) was sequenced for a study of CD8+ T cells in alopecia areata. As the sequencing template, cDNA was produced by extracting RNA and reverse transcribing it. TCRdb's table, derived via immunoSEQ multiplex PCR, lists solely in-frame clones and lacks some. Altogether about 250,000 clones are present, over 45% being singletons, with the ten largest covering 0.93%. A word on this clone: Its antigen is not known.

Study-wide results and caveats: Under tofacitinib, numerous expanded lesional clonotypes remained detectable in scalp and blood.

Described treatment: oral pan-JAK inhibitor, 5-10 mg twice daily. Sorting from PBMCs produced CD4+ and CD8+ T cells. Germline CDR1 and CDR2: SGHNT and YYREEE (reference sequence). The V gene lost 3 bases and the J gene lost 2 bases, with 9 bases spanning the gap. CDR3 size: 13 residues. This material consisted of CD4+ T cells sorted from blood, taken at approximately week 52, from a patient treated with tofacitinib. The clonotype was recovered from a human donor with alopecia areata. V is TRBV5-4 and J is TRBJ2-7; TRBD1 might be the D (5 bases). The CDR3 sequence is CASSSDITYEQYF. The CDR3 region has the DNA TGTGCCAGCAGCTCGGACATAACCTACGAGCAGTACTTC.